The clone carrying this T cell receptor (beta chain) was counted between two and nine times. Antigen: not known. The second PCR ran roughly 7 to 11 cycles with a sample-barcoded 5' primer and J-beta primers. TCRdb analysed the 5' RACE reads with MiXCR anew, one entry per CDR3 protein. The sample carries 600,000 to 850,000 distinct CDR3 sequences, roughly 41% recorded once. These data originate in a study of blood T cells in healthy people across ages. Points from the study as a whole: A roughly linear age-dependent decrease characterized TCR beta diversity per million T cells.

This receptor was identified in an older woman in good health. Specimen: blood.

DNA for the CDR3: TGTGCCAGCAGCCAGGGACGAAGCTCCTACGAGCAGTACTTC. The encoded protein is CASSQGRSSYEQYF. This chain uses TRBV11-3 with TRBJ2-7; either TRBD1 or TRBD2 may supply D (5 bases each). Trimming took off 5 bases at V and 0 bases at J, with 11 bases between the two ends. CDR1 and CDR2 from the germline V gene are SGHNT and YENEEA. The CDR3 has 14 amino acids.